The clone carrying this T cell receptor beta chain has a handful of counts. The data originate from a study of cytomegalovirus exposure and HLA in healthy donors. PCR used 60 Vbeta primers and 13 Jbeta primers. The repertoire was sequenced with immunoSEQ multiplex PCR; TCRdb's copy has only in-frame clones and lacks some. The sample yields 80,000 or so clones, 63% seen once. CDR1 SEHNR and CDR2 FQNEAQ come from the germline V gene (reference sequence). The length of the CDR3 is 14 residues. Germline trimming cut 5 bases from V and 7 bases from J; bases unmatched to any gene: 10. The V and J genes are TRBV7-9 and TRBJ1-2, with 7 bases lining up with TRBD1. This sequence was found in a man aged 30 to 45 in good health and CMV-seropositive. The sequenced sample was PBMCs. This CDR3 is CASSPGTDIGGYTF. Here the CDR3 DNA reads TGTGCCAGCAGCCCAGGGACAGACATCGGTGGCTACACCTTC.